The T cell receptor (beta chain) under discussion was sequenced for a study of cytomegalovirus exposure and HLA in healthy donors. Study-wide context: Findings of an earlier analysis included under 140 million unique TCR beta sequences from around 180 million T cells. 81% of several hundred genotyped donors fell in the Caucasian-associated ancestry cluster.

Regarding the study as a whole: A prior analysis recorded that most TCR beta V segments were productive about 87% or about 30% of the time. Analysis performed later showed TCR beta chains linked to HLA being more clonally expanded than equally common others.

Primers included in the PCR were 60 Vbeta and 13 Jbeta primers. The method was immunoSEQ multiplex PCR; TCRdb's version includes in-frame clones alone and lacks a portion of them. The sample carries some 150,000 clones, 60% to 80% recorded once. This clone was counted a single time. Its antigen is currently unknown. The germline CDR1 and CDR2 sequences are SGHAT and FQDESV (reference sequence). This CDR3 comprises 13 residues. Trimming stripped 5 bases from V and 2 bases from J, with 9 bases between. The genes are TRBV11-1 and TRBJ1-1; D perhaps matches TRBD1 (5 bases). The sample comprised PBMCs. This receptor was identified in a woman aged 25-40 years in good health and CMV-seronegative. The CDR3 DNA follows: TGTGCCAGCAGCCGGGACTTTAACACTGAAGCTTTCTTT. It specifies CASSRDFNTEAFF.